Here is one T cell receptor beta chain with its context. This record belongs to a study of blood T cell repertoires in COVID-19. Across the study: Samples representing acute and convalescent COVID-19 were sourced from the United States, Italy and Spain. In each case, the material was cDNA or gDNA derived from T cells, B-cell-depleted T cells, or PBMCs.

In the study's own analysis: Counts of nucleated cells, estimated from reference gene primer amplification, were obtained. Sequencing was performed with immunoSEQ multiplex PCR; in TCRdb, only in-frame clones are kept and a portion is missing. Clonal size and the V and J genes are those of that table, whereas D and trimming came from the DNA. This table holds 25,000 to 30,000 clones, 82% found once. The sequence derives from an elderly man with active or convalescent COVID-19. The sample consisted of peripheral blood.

CDR3 residues: CATSGPGTSGRNRETQYF. The DNA of the CDR3 is TGTGCCACCAGCGGCCCCGGGACTAGCGGGAGAAATCGAGAGACCCAGTACTTC. V gene TRBV15 combines with J gene TRBJ2-5; 14 bases align to TRBD2. The germline CDR1 and CDR2 sequences are LNHNV and YYDKDF (reference sequence). V dropped 5 bases and J dropped 4; count of bases not matched to a gene: 12. The CDR3 is made up of 18 amino acids.